This entry concerns a single T cell receptor beta chain. Its antigen is currently unknown. At one end the junction does not follow the germline gene, possibly because of a read error. Expressed TCRB transcripts were sequenced, since all the RNA that had been isolated was reverse transcribed. The table came from immunoSEQ multiplex PCR; TCRdb's copy has only in-frame clones and leaves some out. The data show 120,000 to 150,000 clones, approximately 52% seen once. CDR3 length: 13 amino acids. CDR1 is SGDLS, CDR2 YYNGEE, per germline. This record belongs to a study of beta chain features in type 1 diabetes. Study-wide findings and caveats: The naive, central memory and Treg TCRB repertoires showed an apparent similarity that was greater among patients than among healthy donors.

The chain couples TRBV9 to TRBJ2-7, with 8 bases fitting TRBD1. The receptor was isolated from a man between 18 and 35 years old in good health. Sequencing used Tregs from blood. The CDR3 spells CANSEITGGEQYF. The DNA of the CDR3 is TGTGCCAACAGCGAGATAACAGGGGGCGAGCAGTACTTC.